Shown below are 2 T cell receptor beta chains from a single sample sequenced in a study of shared clonotypes between healthy human individuals. This table comes from immunoSEQ multiplex PCR, and its TCRdb copy is limited to in-frame clones, with some not included. This sample has 2 million to 2.5 million clones, with around 92% found just once. The source material was naive CD4+ T cells from PBMCs. Subset noted: CD45RA+ positively selected. All receptors come from a man between 18 and 35 years old in good health. Some clones in this sample may be carry-over from other donors' samples.

This chain's CDR3 is CASSLIGKDYEQYF. Here the CDR3 DNA reads TGTGCCAGCAGCTTGATAGGGAAAGACTACGAGCAGTACTTC. The chain couples TRBV5-4 to TRBJ2-7; D not resolved. This CDR3 has 14 residues. CDR1 is SGHNT, CDR2 YYREEE, per germline (reference sequence). V was cut by 1 base and J by 3 bases, with 11 bases left in between.

The chain has TRBV27 and TRBJ1-4, with no clear D. V gave up 1 base and J gave up 8 bases, with 11 bases separating them. Per germline, CDR1 MNHEY and CDR2 SMNVEV (reference sequence). The CDR3 sequence is 14 residues long. The DNA for the CDR3 is TGTGCCAGCAGTTTATTCGGGGTTGGAGAAAAACTGTTTTTT. It specifies CASSLFGVGEKLFF. Using reference TRBV27 and TRBJ1-4 for the parts outside the CDR3, the full variable domain is EAQVTQNPRYLITVTGKKLTVTCSQNMNHEYMSWYRQDPGLGLRQIYYSMNVEVTDKGDVPEGYKVSRKEKRNFPLILESPSPNQTSLYFCASSLFGVGEKLFFGSGTQLSVL.